This entry lists 23 T cell receptor beta chains sequenced from one sample in a study of response to subunit inactivated influenza vaccine. TCRdb called the RT-PCR reads again in MiXCR, with one record for every CDR3 protein. The sample carries about 620,000 distinct CDR3 sequences, about 11% recorded once. The sample consisted of PBMCs from blood, taken on the day of vaccination. The receptors shown here come from a man over 45 who received an inactivated influenza vaccine.

The rearrangement links TRBV24-1 to TRBJ2-3, with TRBD1 as a possible D gene (6 bases). CDR3 length equals 14 residues. Trimming removed 7 bases at V and 0 bases at J, with 10 bases between. Germline V gene sequence: CDR1 KGHDR, CDR2 SFDVKD. CDR3 residues: CATSPTGSTDTQYF. As DNA, the CDR3 is TGTGCCACCAGCCCGACAGGAAGCACAGATACGCAGTATTTT.

In its sample, this clonotype was seen many times. The J gene is TRBJ2-7, the V gene TRBV7-6; 10 bases are shared with TRBD2. CDR3 length: 15 residues. Germline-derived CDR1 and CDR2 are SGHVS and FNYEAQ. The ends lost 1 base at V and 5 bases at J; junction bases unmatched: 5. The CDR3: CASSLGSSGSNEQYF. The CDR3 DNA sequence: TGTGCCAGCAGCTTAGGCTCTAGCGGGAGTAACGAGCAGTACTTC.

This clonotype occurred many times. J is TRBJ2-1 and V is TRBV3-1; D unresolved. There are 13 residues in the CDR3. V was shortened by 1 base and J by 9 bases, with 10 bases between the two germline ends. Germline V gene data show CDR1 as LGHDT and CDR2 as YNNKEL (reference sequence). The CDR3 region is CASSQVYSGEQFF. In DNA, the CDR3 is TGTGCCAGCAGCCAAGTGTATTCGGGTGAGCAGTTCTTC.

This clonotype was detected once. The CDR3 does not close with the conserved phenylalanine or tryptophan, likely indicating a read error. V usage is TRBV4-2 and J usage is TRBJ2-1, with D perhaps TRBD2 (5 bases). CDR1 is LGHNA and CDR2 is YNFKEQ in the germline V gene. The CDR3 sequence is 17 residues long. The CDR3 reads CAISPGLAGRSYNEQFI. CDR3 DNA: TGTGCCATCAGCCCCGGGCTCGCGGGCAGGTCCTACAATGAGCAGTTCATC.

This clonotype was seen a few times. The chain recombines TRBV15 with TRBJ2-5; D is undetermined. V lost 0 bases to trimming and J lost 5 bases, with 7 bases between them. This CDR3 is built from 13 residues. Germline V gene data show CDR1 as LNHNV and CDR2 as YYDKDF (reference sequence). DNA of the CDR3: TGTGCCACCAGCAGAGATACCGCTGAGACCCAGTACTTC. It encodes CATSRDTAETQYF.

This clonotype was observed many times. V and J are TRBV29-1 and TRBJ2-7; D perhaps matches TRBD2 (6 bases). CDR1 is SQVTM and CDR2 is ANQGSEA in the germline V gene. Trimming removed 1 base at V and 0 bases at J, with 7 bases between. The CDR3 has 13 residues. This chain's CDR3 is CSVEAGSSYEQYF. The CDR3 bases are TGCAGCGTTGAAGCCGGGAGCTCCTACGAGCAGTACTTC.

The genes are TRBV2 and TRBJ1-2; tentatively, D is TRBD1 (6 bases). The CDR3 loop spans 17 amino acids. The V end lost 1 base, the J end lost 3 bases, and 18 bases lay between the germline ends. Germline V gene lookup returns CDR1 SNHLY and CDR2 FYNNEI. In nucleotides, the CDR3 is TGTGCCAGCAGTGAAGGGGCCAACTACAGGGTCGACTATGGCTACACCTTC. Its translation is CASSEGANYRVDYGYTF.

This clonotype was observed many times. This rearrangement joins TRBV7-2 to TRBJ2-7; 7 bases line up with TRBD2. Germline trimming cut 6 bases from V and 2 bases from J; bases unmatched to any gene: 10. The CDR3 length is 15 residues. Per germline, CDR1 SGHTA and CDR2 FQGNSA. The chain's CDR3 is CASRTAGTTTYEQYF. CDR3 nucleotides: TGTGCCAGCAGGACCGCAGGGACTACAACCTACGAGCAGTACTTC.

The rearrangement joins TRBV15 to TRBJ1-5; D may be TRBD1 (5 bases). This CDR3 is 14 amino acids long. The ends were cut back, 5 bases at V and 1 base at J, with 9 bases in the middle. Germline V gene lookup returns CDR1 LNHNV and CDR2 YYDKDF (reference sequence). CDR3 sequence (DNA): TGTGCCACCAGCGCCCGGGACAGCAATCAGCCCCAGCATTTT. It translates to CATSARDSNQPQHF.

The chain couples TRBV25-1 to TRBJ2-1; D gene unclear. The length of the CDR3 is 11 residues. V gave up 4 bases and J gave up 6 bases, with 4 bases separating them. Germline CDR1 reads MGHDK; CDR2 reads SYGVNS. This CDR3 is CASSAGNEQFF. CDR3 in DNA: TGTGCCAGCAGTGCTGGCAATGAGCAGTTCTTC.

The CDR3 spells CASNPRTGYSGNTIYF. CDR3 DNA: TGTGCCAGCAACCCGAGGACAGGGTACTCTGGAAACACCATATATTTT. V is TRBV28 and J is TRBJ1-3, with 8 bases identical to TRBD1. This CDR3 has 16 residues. The ends lost 7 bases at V and 0 bases at J; junction bases unmatched: 8. The germline V gene encodes CDR1 MDHEN and CDR2 SYDVKM.

The rearrangement uses TRBV20-1 and TRBJ2-5; 10 positions agree with TRBD2. The ends lost 0 bases at V and 2 bases at J; junction bases unmatched: 3. This CDR3 has 15 residues. CDR1 and CDR2 (germline): DFQATT, SNEGSKA (reference sequence). CDR3 nucleotides: TGCAGTGCTAGAGATGGAGCGGGGGGGCAAGAGACCCAGTACTTC. As protein: CSARDGAGGQETQYF.

The gene calls are TRBV12-3 or TRBV12-4 and TRBJ1-1, with no clear D. This CDR3 spans 15 amino acids. V lost 6 bases and J lost 0, with 14 bases in between. The CDR3 nucleotides read TGTGCCAGCAGCCTAGGATGGACTTTGAACACTGAAGCTTTCTTT. Translation gives CASSLGWTLNTEAFF.

This clonotype was found a few times. V usage is TRBV2 and J usage is TRBJ2-7; 12 bases map to TRBD1. The CDR3 length is 15 residues. Germline-derived CDR1 and CDR2 are SNHLY and FYNNEI. Trimming cost V 6 bases and J 3 bases; bases outside gene matches: 6. The CDR3 DNA reads TGTGCCAGCAGAAGGGACAGGGGGCCTGGCTACGAGCAGTACTTC. Translated: CASRRDRGPGYEQYF.

The rearrangement uses TRBV20-1 and TRBJ2-5; D gene ambiguous. The CDR3 has 16 amino acids. The germline gives CDR1 DFQATT, CDR2 SNEGSKA (reference sequence). V lost 0 bases, J lost 4 bases, and 18 bases lay in between. The DNA for the CDR3 is TGCAGTGCTAGAGAGGCATTGGGAACACGAGGAGAGACCCAGTACTTC. Its translation is CSAREALGTRGETQYF.

This clonotype occurred a few times. The chain is built from TRBV28 and TRBJ2-3; possibly TRBD2 for D (6 bases). The CDR3 covers 15 residues. Germline CDR1 MDHEN, CDR2 SYDVKM. Trimming took 4 bases from V and 2 from J, leaving 13 bases between them. CDR3 in amino acids: CASSSWGTYTDTQYF. In nucleotides, the CDR3 is TGTGCCAGCAGTTCTTGGGGGACTTACACAGATACGCAGTATTTT.

This clonotype was observed a handful of times. The chain uses TRBV7-2 and TRBJ1-5; no firm D call. Trimming took 5 bases from V and 4 from J, leaving 12 bases between them. This CDR3 spans 14 amino acids. Per germline, CDR1 SGHTA and CDR2 FQGNSA. This chain's CDR3 is CASSITAGNQPQHF. The CDR3, as DNA: TGTGCCAGCAGCATCACGGCCGGGAATCAGCCCCAGCATTTT.

This clonotype appeared a few times. The rearrangement links TRBV12-3 or TRBV12-4 to TRBJ2-5; D is ambiguous. The V end was cut by 3 bases, the J end by 5 bases, with 10 bases between. This CDR3 spans 13 amino acids. CDR3 protein: CASSLLRRETQYF. Written as DNA, the CDR3 is TGTGCCAGCAGTTTGCTGAGGCGGGAGACCCAGTACTTC.

The chain is built from TRBV28 and TRBJ2-7; 7 positions agree with TRBD1. With 7 bases clipped from V and 0 bases from J, the junction kept 6 bases outside the gene matches. This CDR3 region has 14 residues. CDR1 MDHEN and CDR2 SYDVKM come from the germline V gene. CDR3 amino acids: CASTWAGGSYEQYF. The CDR3 nucleotides are TGTGCCAGCACCTGGGCAGGGGGCTCCTACGAGCAGTACTTC.

The sample holds a few counts of this clonotype. J is TRBJ1-1 and V is TRBV12-3 or TRBV12-4; D ambiguous. The CDR3 spans 14 residues. Trimming cost V 10 bases and J 1 base, with 16 bases left between them. In nucleotides, the CDR3 is TGTGCCATACTCCTAGGGCATGCGAACACTGAAGCTTTCTTT. Encoded protein: CAILLGHANTEAFF.

In its sample, this clonotype was seen a few times. The chain joins TRBV19 to TRBJ2-6, with D unclear. Germline-derived CDR1 and CDR2 are LNHDA and SQIVND (reference sequence). Trimming cost V 3 bases and J 1 base, with 7 bases left between them. This CDR3 spans 15 amino acids. The CDR3: CASSIPASGANVLTF. CDR3 bases: TGTGCCAGTAGTATCCCGGCTTCTGGGGCCAACGTCCTGACTTTC.

This clonotype was recorded many times. V and J are TRBV12-3 or TRBV12-4 and TRBJ2-1; D unresolved. Deletions cut 1 base from V and 9 bases from J, with 7 bases between. This CDR3 contains 12 residues. CDR3 sequence: CASSLGGTEQFF. DNA of the CDR3: TGTGCCAGCAGTTTAGGGGGAACTGAGCAGTTCTTC.

The chain couples TRBV4-1 to TRBJ2-1; no clear D. Germline V gene data show CDR1 as MGHRA and CDR2 as YSYEKL. This CDR3 has 13 amino acids. The V and J ends lost 2 bases and 8 bases respectively, with 10 bases between them. CDR3 loop: CASSQNQKDEQFF. The DNA for the CDR3 is TGCGCCAGCAGCCAAAACCAGAAGGATGAGCAGTTCTTC.